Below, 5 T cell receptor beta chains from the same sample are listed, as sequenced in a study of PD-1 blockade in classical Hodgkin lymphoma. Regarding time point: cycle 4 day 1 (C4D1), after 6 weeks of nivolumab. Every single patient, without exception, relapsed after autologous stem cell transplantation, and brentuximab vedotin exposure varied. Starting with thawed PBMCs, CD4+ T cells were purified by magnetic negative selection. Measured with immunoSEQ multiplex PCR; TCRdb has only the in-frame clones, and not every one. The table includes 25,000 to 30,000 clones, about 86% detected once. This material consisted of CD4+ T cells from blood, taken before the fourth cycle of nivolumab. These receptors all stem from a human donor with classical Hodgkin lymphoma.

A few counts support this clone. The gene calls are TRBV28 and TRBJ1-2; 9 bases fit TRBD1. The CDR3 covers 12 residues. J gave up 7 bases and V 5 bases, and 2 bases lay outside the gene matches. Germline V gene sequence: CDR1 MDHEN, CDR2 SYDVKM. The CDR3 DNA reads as TGTGCCAGCAGTGACAGGGGGTCTGGCTACACCTTC. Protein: CASSDRGSGYTF.

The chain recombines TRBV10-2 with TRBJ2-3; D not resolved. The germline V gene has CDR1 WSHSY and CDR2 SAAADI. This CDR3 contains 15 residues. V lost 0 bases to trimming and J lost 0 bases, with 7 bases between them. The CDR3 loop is CASSESRISTDTQYF. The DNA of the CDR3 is TGCGCCAGCAGTGAGTCTCGGATTAGCACAGATACGCAGTATTTT.

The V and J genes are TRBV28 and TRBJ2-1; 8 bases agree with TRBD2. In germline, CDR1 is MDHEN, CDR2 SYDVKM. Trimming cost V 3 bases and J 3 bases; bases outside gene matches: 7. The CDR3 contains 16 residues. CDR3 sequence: CASSLVPGGVYNEQFF. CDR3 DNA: TGTGCCAGCAGTTTGGTCCCGGGGGGGGTCTACAATGAGCAGTTCTTC.

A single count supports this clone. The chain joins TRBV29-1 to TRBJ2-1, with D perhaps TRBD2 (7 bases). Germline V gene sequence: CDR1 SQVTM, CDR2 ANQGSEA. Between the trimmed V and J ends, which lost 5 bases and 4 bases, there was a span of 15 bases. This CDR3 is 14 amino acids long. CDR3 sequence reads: CSVTSGGGYNEQFF. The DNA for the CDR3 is TGCAGCGTTACCTCGGGGGGCGGTTACAATGAGCAGTTCTTC.

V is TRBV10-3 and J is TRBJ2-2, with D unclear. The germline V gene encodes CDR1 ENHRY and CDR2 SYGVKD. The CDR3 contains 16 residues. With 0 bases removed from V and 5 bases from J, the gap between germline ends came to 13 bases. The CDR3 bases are TGTGCCATCAGTGAGTCTTCAGCTCAGAGTACCGGGGAGCTGTTTTTT. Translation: CAISESSAQSTGELFF.